Listed here are 3 T cell receptor beta chains from one sample, sequenced in a study of blood T cell repertoires in COVID-19. Assay: immunoSEQ multiplex PCR; the TCRdb copy retains only in-frame clones and omits some. The sample has around 300,000 clones; 70% to 90% are singletons. Sample: PBMCs or T cells enriched from blood (not recorded which). The receptor set was obtained from a woman in her 30s who had recovered from COVID-19.

The gene calls are TRBV7-2 and TRBJ2-5, with 7 bases that match TRBD1. Germline V lookup: CDR1 SGHTA, CDR2 FQGNSA. The CDR3 is 16 amino acids. Germline trimming cut 5 bases from V and 1 base from J; bases unmatched to any gene: 10. CDR3 sequence reads: CASSIGTVRGQETQYF. The CDR3 DNA is TGTGCCAGCAGCATCGGGACAGTTAGGGGCCAAGAGACCCAGTACTTC.

This chain links TRBV5-6 with TRBJ2-2; 7 bases align to TRBD1. Germline V gene sequence: CDR1 SGHDT, CDR2 YYEEEE. The trim removed 4 bases at V and 4 bases at J, leaving 4 bases unmatched. This CDR3 has 14 residues. CDR3 sequence: CASSPHRGTGELFF. The CDR3 DNA follows: TGTGCCAGCAGCCCCCACAGGGGCACCGGGGAGCTGTTTTTT.

The genes are TRBV7-5 and TRBJ1-1. TRBV7-5 is designated a pseudogene. The CDR3 extends over 15 amino acids. CDR3 region: CVRDSSAVMNTEAFF. As DNA, the CDR3 is TGTGTCAGAGACTCTAGCGCGGTAATGAACACTGAAGCTTTCTTT.